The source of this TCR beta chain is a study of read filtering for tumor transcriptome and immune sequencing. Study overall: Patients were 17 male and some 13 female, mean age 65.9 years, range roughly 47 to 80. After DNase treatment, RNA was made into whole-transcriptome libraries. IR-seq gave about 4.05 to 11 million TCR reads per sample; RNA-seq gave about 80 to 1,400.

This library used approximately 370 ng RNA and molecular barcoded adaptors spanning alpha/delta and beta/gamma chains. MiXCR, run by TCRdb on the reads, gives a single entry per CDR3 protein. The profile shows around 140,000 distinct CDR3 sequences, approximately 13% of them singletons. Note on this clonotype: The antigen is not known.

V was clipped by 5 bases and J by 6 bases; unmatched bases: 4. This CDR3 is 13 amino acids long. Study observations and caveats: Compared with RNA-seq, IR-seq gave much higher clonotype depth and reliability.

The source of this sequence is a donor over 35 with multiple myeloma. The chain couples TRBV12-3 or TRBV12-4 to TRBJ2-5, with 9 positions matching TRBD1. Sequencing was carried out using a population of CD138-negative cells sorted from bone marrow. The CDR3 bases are TGTGCCAGCAGTACAGGGGGCGCACAGACCCAGTACTTC. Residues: CASSTGGAQTQYF.